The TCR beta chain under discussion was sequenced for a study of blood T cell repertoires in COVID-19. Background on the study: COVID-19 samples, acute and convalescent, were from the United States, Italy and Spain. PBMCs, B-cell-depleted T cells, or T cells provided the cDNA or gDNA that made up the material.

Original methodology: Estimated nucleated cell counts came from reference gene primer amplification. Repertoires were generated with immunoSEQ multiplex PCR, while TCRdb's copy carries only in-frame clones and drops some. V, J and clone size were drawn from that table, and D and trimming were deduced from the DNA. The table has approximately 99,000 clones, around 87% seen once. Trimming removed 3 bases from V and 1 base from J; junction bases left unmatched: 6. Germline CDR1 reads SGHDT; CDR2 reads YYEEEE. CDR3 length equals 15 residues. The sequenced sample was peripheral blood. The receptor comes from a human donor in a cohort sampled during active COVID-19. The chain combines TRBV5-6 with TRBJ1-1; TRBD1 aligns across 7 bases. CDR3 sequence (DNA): TGTGCCAGCAGCTCAACACAGGGGAAGAACACTGAAGCTTTCTTT. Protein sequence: CASSSTQGKNTEAFF. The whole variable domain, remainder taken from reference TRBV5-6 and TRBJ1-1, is DAGVTQSPTHLIKTRGQQVTLRCSPKSGHDTVSWYQQALGQGPQFIFQYYEEEERQRGNFPDRFSGHQFPNYSSELNVNALLLGDSALYLCASSSTQGKNTEAFFGQGTRLTVV.